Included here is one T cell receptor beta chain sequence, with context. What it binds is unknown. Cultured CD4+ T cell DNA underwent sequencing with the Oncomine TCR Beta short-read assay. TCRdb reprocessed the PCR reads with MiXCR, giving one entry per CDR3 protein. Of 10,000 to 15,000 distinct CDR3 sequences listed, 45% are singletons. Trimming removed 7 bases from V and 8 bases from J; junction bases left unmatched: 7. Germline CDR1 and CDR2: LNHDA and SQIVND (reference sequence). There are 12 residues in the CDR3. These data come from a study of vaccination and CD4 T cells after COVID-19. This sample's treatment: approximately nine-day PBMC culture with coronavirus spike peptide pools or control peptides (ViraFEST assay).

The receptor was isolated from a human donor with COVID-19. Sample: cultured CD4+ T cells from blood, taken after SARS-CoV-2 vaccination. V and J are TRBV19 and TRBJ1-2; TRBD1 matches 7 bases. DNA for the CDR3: TGTGCCAGTACCACGGGACAGAAAGGCTACACCTTC. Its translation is CASTTGQKGYTF.